The 21 T cell receptor beta chains below come from one sample, sequenced in a study of cytomegalovirus exposure and HLA in healthy donors. The PCR ran on 60 Vbeta and 13 Jbeta primers. Here immunoSEQ multiplex PCR was the method, and the copy in TCRdb shows in-frame clones only, minus some. The sample has 97,000 or so clones, about 81% seen once. The source material was PBMCs. These receptors were taken from a man aged 35 to 55 in good health and CMV-seronegative.

The chain recombines TRBV6-1 with TRBJ2-5, with TRBD1 matching over 9 bases. CDR3 length: 19 amino acids. V lost 3 bases, J lost 1 base, and 15 bases stayed unmatched. Germline loops: CDR1 MNHNS, CDR2 SASEGT. In nucleotides, the CDR3 is TGTGCCAGCAGTGACTTCCGGGACAGGGTCTCGTCCCTCCAAGAGACCCAGTACTTC. Residues: CASSDFRDRVSSLQETQYF.

The V call is TRBV25-1, the J call TRBJ1-5; 9 nucleotides align to TRBD1. Per germline, CDR1 MGHDK and CDR2 SYGVNS. The CDR3 loop spans 15 amino acids. The ends lost 3 bases at V and 3 bases at J; junction bases unmatched: 3. The DNA of the CDR3 is TGTGCCAGCAGTGAGGACAGGGGAGACAATCAGCCCCAGCATTTT. Amino acid sequence: CASSEDRGDNQPQHF.

Comments on this clone: Mismatch with germline at one junction end may stem from a read error. The chain uses TRBV7-9 and TRBJ2-7, with D possibly being TRBD1 (6 bases). CDR3 length: 13 amino acids. Looked up from germline, CDR1 is SEHNR and CDR2 is FQNEAQ (reference sequence). CDR3 DNA: TGTTCCAGCAGCTTGGACAGCTCCTACGAGCAGTACTTC. The encoded protein is CSSSLDSSYEQYF.

The table lists this clone with a count of one. This chain connects TRBV28 to TRBJ1-6, with 7 bases that match TRBD1. Germline V gives CDR1 MDHEN, CDR2 SYDVKM. This CDR3 has 16 amino acids. V lost 5 bases, J lost 8 bases, and 12 bases stayed unmatched. CDR3 sequence (DNA): TGTGCCAGCAGTCCCCAGACAGGGACCATCTATTCACCCCTCCACTTT. Its protein product is CASSPQTGTIYSPLHF.

This chain uses TRBV19 with TRBJ2-2; no clear D. The CDR3 extends over 12 amino acids. Trimming cost V 6 bases and J 5 bases, with 7 bases left between them. In germline, CDR1 is LNHDA, CDR2 SQIVND (reference sequence). In nucleotides, the CDR3 is TGTGCCAGTAGCCACGGGACCGGGGAGCTGTTTTTT. It is translated as CASSHGTGELFF.

This sequence joins TRBV28 and TRBJ1-3; 8 bases map to TRBD1. The J segment lost 3 bases and the V segment lost 6 bases, leaving 16 bases of the junction unmatched. The CDR3 is 18 amino acids. CDR1 is MDHEN and CDR2 is SYDVKM in the germline V gene. CDR3 coding DNA: TGTGCCAGCAGCCCGGACAGGGCGTGGACTCGGCATGGAAACACCATATATTTT. This sequence encodes CASSPDRAWTRHGNTIYF.

The gene calls are TRBV7-2 and TRBJ2-3; unclear D gene. Germline V gives CDR1 SGHTA, CDR2 FQGNSA. Trimming cost V 6 bases and J 4 bases, with 5 bases left between them. This CDR3 spans 11 amino acids. The CDR3 here is CASRSSDTQYF. CDR3 nucleotides: TGTGCCAGCAGATCTTCAGATACGCAGTATTTT.

The V call is TRBV7-2, the J call TRBJ1-3, with D uncertain. V lost 2 bases to trimming and J lost 0 bases, with 8 bases between them. The CDR3 is made up of 15 amino acids. Germline V gives CDR1 SGHTA, CDR2 FQGNSA. The CDR3 spells CASSLTGSSGNTIYF. For the CDR3, the DNA is TGTGCCAGCAGCTTAACGGGGAGCTCTGGAAACACCATATATTTT.

This clone appeared a single time. V gene TRBV9 combines with J gene TRBJ2-5; 7 nucleotides match TRBD1. The trim removed 2 bases at V and 6 bases at J, leaving 10 bases unmatched. Germline V gives CDR1 SGDLS, CDR2 YYNGEE. The CDR3 has 15 residues. CDR3 DNA sequence: TGTGCCAGCAGCGTCGGGACAGCCGAGTTTCAGACCCAGTACTTC. Translation: CASSVGTAEFQTQYF.

There are a few counts of this clone. The V call is TRBV7-9, the J call TRBJ2-1, with 11 positions matching TRBD1. Germline CDR1 SEHNR, CDR2 FQNEAQ (reference sequence). The CDR3 totals 17 residues. The J segment lost 5 bases and the V segment lost 4 bases, leaving 10 bases of the junction unmatched. CDR3 bases: TGTGCCAGCAGCTCCGGGACAGGGGGAGAGTCGCACAATGAGCAGTTCTTC. Protein: CASSSGTGGESHNEQFF.

The chain employs TRBV10-2 and TRBJ2-5; 9 bases match TRBD1. The end of the DNA is better explained by TRBJ2-7, so the J call may be wrong. The CDR3 spans 13 residues. The germline CDR1 and CDR2 sequences are WSHSY and SAAADI. This CDR3 reads CASRGTGTYEQYF. CDR3 coding DNA: TGCGCCAGCAGGGGGACAGGGACCTACGAGCAGTACTTC.

The table lists this clone with a count of one. The CDR3 reads CASSGSGGSGNTIYF. The CDR3 DNA is TGTGCCAGCAGCGGAAGTGGAGGGTCTGGAAACACCATATATTTT. The chain has TRBV9 and TRBJ1-3; D is uncertain. Germline V gene lookup returns CDR1 SGDLS and CDR2 YYNGEE. This CDR3 comprises 15 residues. Trimming took 3 bases from V and 1 from J, leaving 11 bases between them.

This chain links TRBV6-5 with TRBJ2-2; D unresolved. V shed 5 bases and J shed 3 bases, with 10 bases lying between them. Germline V gives CDR1 MNHEY, CDR2 SVGAGI. The CDR3 runs to 14 residues. CDR3 sequence reads: CASSLQPDTGELFF. The CDR3 DNA reads as TGTGCCAGCAGTCTCCAACCGGACACCGGGGAGCTGTTTTTT.

The rearrangement joins TRBV19 to TRBJ1-1, with 7 bases lining up with TRBD1. The CDR3 totals 14 residues. J gave up 6 bases and V 5 bases, and 9 bases lay outside the gene matches. The germline V gene encodes CDR1 LNHDA and CDR2 SQIVND (reference sequence). In DNA form, the CDR3 reads TGTGCCAGTAGTGTCGGGACAGCTACTTCTGAAGCTTTCTTT. It specifies CASSVGTATSEAFF.

CDR3 sequence reads: CASGLAMFTYEQYF. The CDR3 DNA is TGTGCTAGTGGTTTGGCTATGTTTACCTACGAGCAGTACTTC. The chain carries TRBV12-5 and TRBJ2-7; no clear D gene. Between the trimmed V and J ends, which lost 1 base and 2 bases, there was a span of 9 bases. The CDR3 is 14 amino acids. Germline V gene sequence: CDR1 LGHNT, CDR2 FRNRAP.

This rearrangement joins TRBV7-9 to TRBJ1-4; possibly TRBD1 for D (6 bases). Germline loops: CDR1 SEHNR, CDR2 FQNEAQ (reference sequence). Trimming stripped 3 bases from V and 5 bases from J, with 13 bases between. The CDR3 runs 15 residues. CDR3 bases: TGTGCCAGCAGCTTGGACAGTCGGTCGAATGAAAAACTGTTTTTT. It codes for CASSLDSRSNEKLFF.

The rearrangement joins TRBV9 to TRBJ2-3; perhaps TRBD2 as D (5 bases). The V gene lost 0 bases and the J gene lost 1 base, with 6 bases spanning the gap. The CDR3 length is 14 residues. Germline values: CDR1 SGDLS, CDR2 YYNGEE. The CDR3 loop reads CASSVERGTDTQYF. In nucleotides, the CDR3 is TGTGCCAGCAGCGTAGAGAGGGGCACAGATACGCAGTATTTT.

The chain couples TRBV2 to TRBJ2-1; D is uncertain. The V gene lost 7 bases and the J gene lost 0 bases, with 10 bases spanning the gap. This CDR3 has 14 amino acids. Germline CDR1 reads SNHLY; CDR2 reads FYNNEI. The CDR3 DNA reads as TGTGCCAGCACGAGGAGAACCTCCTACAATGAGCAGTTCTTC. Translated: CASTRRTSYNEQFF.

This clone has only a few counts. The rearrangement joins TRBV11-2 to TRBJ2-3, with TRBD2 matching 12 bases. The CDR3 runs 17 residues. Germline V gene lookup returns CDR1 SGHAT and CDR2 FQNNGV. V shed 5 bases, J shed 2 bases, and the junction held 8 bases outside the gene matches. Written as DNA, the CDR3 is TGTGCCAGCAGCCCAAGGACTAGCGGGACCTTCACAGATACGCAGTATTTT. Translated, it gives CASSPRTSGTFTDTQYF.

The J gene is TRBJ2-7, the V gene TRBV6-1; 7 bases map to TRBD1. CDR1 MNHNS and CDR2 SASEGT come from the germline V gene. V lost 6 bases, J lost 6 bases, and 11 bases stayed unmatched. The CDR3 is 14 amino acids. CDR3 in amino acids: CASRKGASSREQYF. The DNA for the CDR3 is TGTGCCAGCAGAAAGGGGGCGTCGTCCCGCGAGCAGTACTTC.

The chain links TRBV7-9 to TRBJ1-3, with 8 bases aligning to TRBD1. V was clipped by 5 bases and J by 8 bases; unmatched bases: 8. The CDR3 consists of 14 residues. The germline gives CDR1 SEHNR, CDR2 FQNEAQ (reference sequence). The CDR3 sequence is CASSETGDSDTIYF. The CDR3 DNA reads as TGTGCCAGCAGCGAGACAGGGGACTCAGACACCATATATTTT.